Listed here is a single T cell receptor beta chain. Its specificity is unknown. J gave up 3 bases and V 1 base, and 3 bases lay outside the gene matches. This CDR3 is built from 14 residues. Per germline, CDR1 SGHVS and CDR2 FQNEAQ. The data were obtained in a study of shared clonotypes between healthy human individuals. Study-level information: Two female and three male donors aged 18 to 49 were enrolled.

Terminally differentiated effector memory CD45RA+ cells were excluded from the naive CD8 cells, which were CD45RO-negative and positively selected for CCR7. The study's findings and limits: On the whole, naive subsets had larger estimated richness than memory subsets had.

Assay: immunoSEQ multiplex PCR; the TCRdb copy retains only in-frame clones and omits some. The sample includes millions of clones, about 92% of them seen just once. The sequencing input was naive CD8+ T cells from PBMCs. The chain links TRBV7-8 to TRBJ2-7, with 7 bases aligning to TRBD1. This clonotype was sampled from a man aged 18 to 29 in good health. Some clones in this sample may be carry-over from other donors' samples. The DNA of the CDR3 is TGTGCCAGCAGCTTAGTACAGGGGATCTACGAGCAGTACTTC. Protein sequence: CASSLVQGIYEQYF.